This paragraph reports one T cell receptor beta chain. What it recognizes is unknown. This sample is part of a study of shared clonotypes between healthy human individuals. Study information: There were three CD4 naive, three CD4 memory, two CD8 naive and one CD8 memory plates per donor.

Germline assignment: CDR1 SGHRS and CDR2 YFSETQ. The V and J ends lost 4 bases and 8 bases, in that order; junction bases with no gene match: 4. The CDR3 runs 12 residues. CD45RO-negative, CCR7-positively selected cells formed the naive CD8 fraction, excluding terminally differentiated effector memory CD45RA+ cells. Genomic DNA per cell subset filled all wells of several immunoSEQ plates. In the authors' workflow: Filtering differed because ImmunoSEQ produced junction-only sequences that carried no quality scores. The repertoire was sequenced with immunoSEQ multiplex PCR; TCRdb's copy has only in-frame clones and lacks some. V and J calls and clone size are copied from that table; D and trimming were computed from the DNA. The table has about 2,100,000 clones, 93% seen once. Findings and caveats of the study: The authors sampled blood alone, and tissue repertoires likely differ.

The specimen sequenced was naive CD8+ T cells from PBMCs. The chain combines TRBV5-1 with TRBJ1-1, with 8 bases lining up with TRBD1. The clonotype originates from a young man in good health. Some clones in this sample may be carry-over from other donors' samples. The CDR3 sequence: CASSGGTGEAFF. For the CDR3, the DNA is TGCGCCAGCAGCGGGGGGACAGGAGAAGCTTTCTTT. The entire variable domain, with the rest obtained from reference TRBV5-1 and TRBJ1-1, is as follows: KAGVTQTPRYLIKTRGQQVTLSCSPISGHRSVSWYQQTPGQGLQFLFEYFSETQRNKGNFPGRFSGRQFSNSRSEMNVSTLELGDSALYLCASSGGTGEAFFGQGTRLTVV.